This TCR beta chain was found in a study of blood T cell repertoires in COVID-19. Study-level background: The United States, Italy and Spain were the sources of the acute and convalescent COVID-19 samples. PBMCs, B-cell-depleted T cells, or T cells were the source of the cDNA or gDNA that made up the material.

The table came from immunoSEQ multiplex PCR; TCRdb's copy has only in-frame clones and leaves some out. The data show 30,000 to 40,000 clones, about 87% seen once. The length of the CDR3 is 13 residues. V lost 0 bases, J lost 5 bases, and 7 bases lay in between. CDR1 is GTSNPN, CDR2 SVGIG, per germline (reference sequence). Sequencing was performed on peripheral blood. The V call is TRBV30, the J call TRBJ2-2, with D hard to call. The TCR comes from a man aged 60 to 69 with active COVID-19. The CDR3: CAWSVQWTGELFF. CDR3 coding DNA: TGTGCCTGGAGTGTACAATGGACCGGGGAGCTGTTTTTT.